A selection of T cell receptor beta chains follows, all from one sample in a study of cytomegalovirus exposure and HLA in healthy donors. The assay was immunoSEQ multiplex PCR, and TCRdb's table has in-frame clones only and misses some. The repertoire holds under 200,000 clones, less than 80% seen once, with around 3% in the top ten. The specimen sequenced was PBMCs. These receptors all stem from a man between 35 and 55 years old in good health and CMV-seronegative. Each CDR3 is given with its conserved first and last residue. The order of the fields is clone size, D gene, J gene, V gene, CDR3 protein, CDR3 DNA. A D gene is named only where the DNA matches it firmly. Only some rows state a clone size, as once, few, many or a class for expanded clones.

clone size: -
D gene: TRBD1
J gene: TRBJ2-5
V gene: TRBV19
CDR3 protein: CASSTLGQGEETQYF
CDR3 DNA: TGTGCCAGTAGTACCCTGGGACAGGGGGAAGAGACCCAGTACTTC

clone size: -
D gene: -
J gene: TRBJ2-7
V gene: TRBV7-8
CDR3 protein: CASSLAHINYEQYF
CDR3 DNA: TGTGCCAGCAGCTTAGCGCACATTAACTACGAGCAGTACTTC

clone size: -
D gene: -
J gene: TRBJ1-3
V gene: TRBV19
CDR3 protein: CASSRFLLSGNTIYF
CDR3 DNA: TGTGCCAGTAGTCGGTTTCTCCTCTCTGGAAACACCATATATTTT

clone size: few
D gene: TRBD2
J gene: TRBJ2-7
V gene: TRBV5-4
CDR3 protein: CASSFLAGAEDYEQYF
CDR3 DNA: TGTGCCAGCAGCTTCCTAGCGGGAGCTGAAGATTACGAGCAGTACTTC

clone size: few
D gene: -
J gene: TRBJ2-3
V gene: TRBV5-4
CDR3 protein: CASSLHSLYDPSTDTQYF
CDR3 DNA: TGTGCCAGCAGCTTGCACTCCCTATACGATCCTAGCACAGATACGCAGTATTTT

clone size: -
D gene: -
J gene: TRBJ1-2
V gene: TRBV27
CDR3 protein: CASSFRGNYGYTF
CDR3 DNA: TGTGCCAGCAGTTTCAGGGGCAACTATGGCTACACCTTC

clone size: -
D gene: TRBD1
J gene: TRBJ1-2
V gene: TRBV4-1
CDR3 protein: CASSQEDGTGLLYGYTF
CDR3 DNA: TGCGCCAGCAGCCAAGAGGATGGGACAGGCCTCCTCTATGGCTACACCTTC

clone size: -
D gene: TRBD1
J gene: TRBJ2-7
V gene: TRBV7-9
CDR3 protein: CASSLEGGPYEQYF
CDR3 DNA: TGTGCCAGCAGCTTAGAAGGGGGCCCCTACGAGCAGTACTTC

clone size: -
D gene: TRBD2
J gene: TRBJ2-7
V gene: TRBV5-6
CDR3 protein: CASSLLAGVYEQYF
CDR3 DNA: TGTGCCAGCAGCTTACTAGCGGGGGTTTACGAGCAGTACTTC

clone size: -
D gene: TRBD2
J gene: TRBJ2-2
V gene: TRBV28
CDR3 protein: CASSFSGANTGELFF
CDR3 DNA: TGTGCCAGCAGTTTCAGCGGGGCGAACACCGGGGAGCTGTTTTTT

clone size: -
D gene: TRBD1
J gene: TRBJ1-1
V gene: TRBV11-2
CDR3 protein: CASSFPQGAAFF
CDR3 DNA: TGTGCCAGCAGCTTTCCGCAGGGGGCGGCTTTCTTT

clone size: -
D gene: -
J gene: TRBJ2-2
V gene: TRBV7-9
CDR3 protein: CASSPNRDTGELFF
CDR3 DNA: TGTGCCAGCAGCCCAAACAGGGACACCGGGGAGCTGTTTTTT

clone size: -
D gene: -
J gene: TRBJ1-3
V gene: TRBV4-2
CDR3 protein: CASSQPGIVQGNTIYF
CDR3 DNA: TGTGCCAGCAGCCAACCGGGGATAGTGCAAGGAAACACCATATATTTT

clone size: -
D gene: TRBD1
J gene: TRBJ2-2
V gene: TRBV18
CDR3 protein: CASSTGVPSATGELFF
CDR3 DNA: TGTGCCAGCTCTACAGGGGTTCCGAGTGCTACCGGGGAGCTGTTTTTT

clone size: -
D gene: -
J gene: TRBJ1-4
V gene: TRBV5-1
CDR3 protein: CASSLGPGNEKLFF
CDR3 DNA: TGCGCCAGCAGCTTGGGTCCAGGGAATGAAAAACTGTTTTTT

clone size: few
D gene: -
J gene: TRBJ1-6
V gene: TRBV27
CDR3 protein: CASGWAIALYNSPLHF
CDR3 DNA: TGTGCCAGCGGGTGGGCCATCGCCCTCTATAATTCACCCCTCCACTTT

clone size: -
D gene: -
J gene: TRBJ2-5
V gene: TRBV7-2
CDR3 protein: CASSLVSPEETQYF
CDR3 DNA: TGTGCCAGCAGCTTAGTTAGCCCCGAAGAGACCCAGTACTTC